Following are 6 T cell receptor beta chains from one sample sequenced in a study of patients and donors after allogeneic stem cell transplantation. Each CDR3 protein is one row after TCRdb ran MiXCR on the RT-PCR reads. The table has about 960,000 distinct CDR3 sequences, more than 15% seen once; the top ten hold approximately 5.9%. Sequenced: blood, either unsorted or a sorted T cell fraction (not recorded which). These receptors all stem from a human donor who was either an allogeneic HSCT recipient or a stem cell or donor lymphocyte infusion donor (not recorded which). It is not recorded whose cells these are; they may come from a transplant donor.

The rearrangement links TRBV2 to TRBJ1-6; no definite D call. Germline V gene sequence: CDR1 SNHLY, CDR2 FYNNEI. The length of the CDR3 is 15 residues. Trimming took 3 bases from V and 7 from J, leaving 13 bases between them. The CDR3 DNA reads TGTGCCAGCAGTGATCGCGGAGGGAACAATTCACCCCTCCACTTT. It is translated as CASSDRGGNNSPLHF.

In its sample, this clonotype was seen a few times. This rearrangement joins TRBV12-3 or TRBV12-4 to TRBJ1-1; TRBD1 matches at 8 bases. Trimming cost V 6 bases and J 0 bases; bases outside gene matches: 6. This CDR3 is 15 amino acids long. As DNA, the CDR3 is TGTGCCAGCAGCTTGGACAGGGAGGTGAACACTGAAGCTTTCTTT. Its protein is CASSLDREVNTEAFF.

This clonotype was observed a single time. This chain links TRBV19 with TRBJ1-5, with 9 bases matching TRBD1. This CDR3 has 15 residues. Looked up from germline, CDR1 is LNHDA and CDR2 is SQIVND (reference sequence). With 8 bases clipped from V and 3 bases from J, the junction kept 8 bases outside the gene matches. CDR3 sequence (DNA): TGTGCCAGTGATCCAGGGACAGGGTTCAATCAGCCCCAGCATTTT. It encodes CASDPGTGFNQPQHF.

V is TRBV28 and J is TRBJ2-3; D assignment may be TRBD1 or TRBD2 (5 bases each). CDR3 size: 13 residues. Germline CDR1 MDHEN, CDR2 SYDVKM. CDR3 nucleotides: TGTGCTTGCCTGGGGGATCTCGCAGATACGCAGTATTTT. Translated: CACLGDLADTQYF.

The CDR3 nucleotides are TGTGCCAGCAGCGTAGTTTCTACTAGCACAGATACGCAGTATTTT. Translation gives CASSVVSTSTDTQYF. The J gene is TRBJ2-3, the V gene TRBV9, with no clear D. The V gene's germline CDR1 is SGDLS and CDR2 YYNGEE. This CDR3 comprises 15 residues. Trimming cost V 0 bases and J 0 bases, with 8 bases left between them. The full variable domain, rest sourced from reference TRBV9 and TRBJ2-3, is DSGVTQTPKHLITATGQRVTLRCSPRSGDLSVYWYQQSLDQGLQFLIQYYNGEERAKGNILERFSAQQFPDLHSELNLSSLELGDSALYFCASSVVSTSTDTQYFGPGTRLTVL.

This clonotype has only a few counts. The V call is TRBV24-1, the J call TRBJ2-1; TRBD2 aligns across 10 bases. CDR1 is KGHDR, CDR2 SFDVKD, per germline. The CDR3 contains 16 residues. V lost 3 bases to trimming and J lost 7 bases; unmatched junction nucleotides: 8. DNA for the CDR3: TGTGCCACCAGTGATCGCCTAGCGGGAGCCCAAAATGAGCAGTTCTTC. This codes for CATSDRLAGAQNEQFF.